These T cell receptor beta chains were read from a single sample in a study of T cell responses to AZD1222 COVID-19 vaccine. Here immunoSEQ multiplex PCR was the method, and the copy in TCRdb shows in-frame clones only, minus some. This repertoire shows 130,000 or so clones, more than 85% found once; its top ten account for roughly 0.91%. The sample consisted of peripheral blood, taken on day 0 of AZD1222 vaccination. The source of these receptors is an adult in good health. Both conserved end residues are part of each CDR3. The order of the fields is V gene, CDR3 length, CDR3 protein.

V gene: TRBV6-1; CDR3 length: 14; CDR3 protein: CASSESSRPELGFF
V gene: TRBV3-1/TRBV3-2; CDR3 length: 13; CDR3 protein: CASSFGPSQPQHF
V gene: TRBV18; CDR3 length: 13; CDR3 protein: CASSGVEGNEQFF
V gene: TRBV10-1; CDR3 length: 14; CDR3 protein: CASSESRRNTEAFF
V gene: TRBV27; CDR3 length: 14; CDR3 protein: CASSLNKSNQPQHF
V gene: TRBV12-3/TRBV12-4; CDR3 length: 12; CDR3 protein: CASSLRVEEQYF
V gene: TRBV6-5; CDR3 length: 15; CDR3 protein: CASSYSGRVSEKLFF
V gene: TRBV7-9; CDR3 length: 15; CDR3 protein: CASSFWGDSGNTIYF
V gene: TRBV5-1; CDR3 length: 16; CDR3 protein: CASSTTGGQSGNTIYF
V gene: TRBV7-9; CDR3 length: 15; CDR3 protein: CASSLIRVNHEKLFF
V gene: TRBV7-2; CDR3 length: 15; CDR3 protein: CASSSLAGGPETQYF
V gene: TRBV18; CDR3 length: 13; CDR3 protein: CASSQGANTEAFF
V gene: TRBV7-6; CDR3 length: 15; CDR3 protein: CASSLGTSPSYEQYF
V gene: TRBV6-5; CDR3 length: 16; CDR3 protein: CASSSSGTDQLRGYTF
V gene: TRBV3-1/TRBV3-2; CDR3 length: 16; CDR3 protein: CASSQGLGGGPETQYF
V gene: TRBV6-5; CDR3 length: 14; CDR3 protein: CASRQAPAAYGYTF
V gene: TRBV12-3/TRBV12-4; CDR3 length: 13; CDR3 protein: CASSPRGRNEQYF
V gene: TRBV18; CDR3 length: 12; CDR3 protein: CASSPAESTIYF
V gene: TRBV28; CDR3 length: 15; CDR3 protein: CASSSPAGADNEQFF
V gene: TRBV28; CDR3 length: 13; CDR3 protein: CASSLSAYEKLFF
V gene: TRBV6-2/TRBV6-3; CDR3 length: 14; CDR3 protein: CASSYNSPRTEAFF
V gene: TRBV4-2; CDR3 length: 16; CDR3 protein: CASSQTQGGPYNEQFF
V gene: TRBV7-7; CDR3 length: 17; CDR3 protein: CASSKSVIGQPNTEAFF
V gene: TRBV3-1/TRBV3-2; CDR3 length: 15; CDR3 protein: CASSQGSQVGSEAFF
V gene: TRBV6-5; CDR3 length: 12; CDR3 protein: CASRTGNFEAFF
V gene: TRBV4-1; CDR3 length: 14; CDR3 protein: CASSFGQPNTEAFF
V gene: TRBV19; CDR3 length: 14; CDR3 protein: CASSLQDLAGELFF
V gene: TRBV5-1; CDR3 length: 16; CDR3 protein: CASSLALGAGRRGQYF
V gene: TRBV19; CDR3 length: 14; CDR3 protein: CASNFRGEGEKLFF
V gene: TRBV7-6; CDR3 length: 16; CDR3 protein: CASSYTAGGPQETQYF
V gene: TRBV7-7; CDR3 length: 15; CDR3 protein: CASSLAQGGQETQYF
V gene: TRBV10-3; CDR3 length: 13; CDR3 protein: CAITDRGDTEAFF
V gene: TRBV11-2; CDR3 length: 14; CDR3 protein: CASSRGQGDQPQHF
V gene: TRBV7-9; CDR3 length: 16; CDR3 protein: CASSFGIAGGPNEQYF
V gene: TRBV2; CDR3 length: 15; CDR3 protein: CASSVGQGNYSPLHF
V gene: TRBV4-1; CDR3 length: 14; CDR3 protein: CASSHMTGYGGYTF
V gene: TRBV19; CDR3 length: 17; CDR3 protein: CASSMGLAGGPKDTQYF
V gene: TRBV5-1; CDR3 length: 11; CDR3 protein: CEQQGGPEAFF
V gene: TRBV18; CDR3 length: 13; CDR3 protein: CASSPLRLDGYTF
V gene: TRBV4-2; CDR3 length: 16; CDR3 protein: CASSQDMEGGLYGYTF
V gene: TRBV5-1; CDR3 length: 14; CDR3 protein: CASSRTDQNEKLFF
V gene: TRBV3-1/TRBV3-2; CDR3 length: 11; CDR3 protein: CASSRQQDYTF
V gene: TRBV19; CDR3 length: 16; CDR3 protein: CASSPTLTGMNTEAFF
V gene: TRBV3-1/TRBV3-2; CDR3 length: 18; CDR3 protein: CASSQVTGIGGIQETQYF
V gene: TRBV5-1; CDR3 length: 16; CDR3 protein: CASSLVTGAPNTEAFF
V gene: TRBV7-9; CDR3 length: 15; CDR3 protein: CASSMTEPGDYGYTF
V gene: TRBV5-1; CDR3 length: 14; CDR3 protein: CASSGGTGDEKAFF
V gene: TRBV2; CDR3 length: 13; CDR3 protein: CASSVADGTEAFF
V gene: TRBV13; CDR3 length: 13; CDR3 protein: CASTDRVTNEQFF